The 26 T cell receptor beta chains below all came from one sample that was sequenced in a study of radiation and T cells in renal cell carcinoma. The time point denotes: blood 2 weeks post-SBRT. The treatment here: 15 Gy SBRT to primary tumor, nephrectomy 4 weeks later. This table comes from immunoSEQ multiplex PCR, and its TCRdb copy is limited to in-frame clones, with some not included. This sample has 100,000 to 150,000 clones, with roughly 91% found just once. The sample consisted of blood, taken from a patient whose treatment included radiotherapy and nephrectomy. The receptor source for this set is a woman in her 70s with renal cell carcinoma.

This clone was recorded only once. The chain combines TRBV7-9 with TRBJ1-2, with TRBD1 as a possible D gene (6 bases). Germline values: CDR1 SEHNR, CDR2 FQNEAQ (reference sequence). The CDR3 is 13 amino acids. V was clipped by 8 bases and J by 7 bases, with 17 bases between them. CDR3 residues: CASVGAGPPGYTF. Written as DNA, the CDR3 is TGTGCCAGCGTGGGGGCAGGGCCCCCTGGCTACACCTTC.

The chain has TRBV7-9 and TRBJ1-1; D gene uncertain. V was cut by 4 bases and J by 2 bases, with 11 bases left in between. Looked up from germline, CDR1 is SEHNR and CDR2 is FQNEAQ (reference sequence). The length of the CDR3 is 14 residues. CDR3 in amino acids: CASSSPGRNTEAFF. CDR3 sequence (DNA): TGTGCCAGCAGCTCCCCAGGCCGAAACACTGAAGCTTTCTTT.

The chain carries TRBV4-2 and TRBJ2-3, with 10 bases matching TRBD2. Germline V gives CDR1 LGHNA, CDR2 YNFKEQ. V lost 1 base to trimming and J lost 2 bases; unmatched junction nucleotides: 3. This CDR3 contains 16 residues. Written as DNA, the CDR3 is TGTGCCAGCAGCCAAGGGACTAGCGGCTACACAGATACGCAGTATTTT. It encodes CASSQGTSGYTDTQYF.

This clone was observed a handful of times. This chain links TRBV28 with TRBJ1-1, with a tentative D call TRBD1 (5 bases). This CDR3 is built from 14 residues. In germline, CDR1 is MDHEN, CDR2 SYDVKM. V gave up 4 bases and J gave up 1 base, with 10 bases separating them. The CDR3 reads CASSYADTNTEAFF. As DNA, the CDR3 is TGTGCCAGCAGTTACGCGGACACGAACACTGAAGCTTTCTTT.

The chain combines TRBV28 with TRBJ1-1; tentatively, D is TRBD1 (5 bases). Trimming pared 8 bases from V and 4 bases from J, leaving 17 bases between. Germline V CDR1 and CDR2: MDHEN, SYDVKM. The CDR3 covers 14 residues. The chain's CDR3 is CASRGAGTGTEAFF. The CDR3 DNA sequence: TGTGCCAGCCGTGGGGCAGGGACGGGCACTGAAGCTTTCTTT.

The V gene is TRBV5-4, the J gene TRBJ2-7, with unresolved D. From germline, CDR1 is SGHNT and CDR2 YYREEE (reference sequence). The CDR3 spans 13 residues. Trimming cost V 5 bases and J 4 bases, with 13 bases left between them. The CDR3 is CASRLFDRYEQYF. The CDR3 DNA follows: TGTGCCAGCAGGCTATTCGACCGATACGAGCAGTACTTC.

The chain uses TRBV7-2 and TRBJ1-6; D remains ambiguous. CDR3 length equals 12 residues. V shed 5 bases and J shed 9 bases, with 8 bases lying between them. The V gene's germline CDR1 is SGHTA and CDR2 FQGNSA. The CDR3 DNA follows: TGTGCCAGCAGCGCGGACGGTTCACCCCTCCACTTT. Translated: CASSADGSPLHF.

The chain combines TRBV28 with TRBJ2-7; unclear D gene. In germline, CDR1 is MDHEN, CDR2 SYDVKM. Trimming took off 5 bases at V and 0 bases at J, with 17 bases between the two ends. The CDR3 is 16 amino acids. CDR3 sequence: CASSPPRVTSSYEQYF. In DNA, the CDR3 is TGTGCCAGCAGTCCCCCTAGGGTGACCTCCTCCTACGAGCAGTACTTC.

The rearrangement uses TRBV18 and TRBJ2-7; TRBD1 agrees at 8 bases. Trimming at V came to 5 bases and at J to 0 bases, leaving 3 bases not matched to a gene. Germline-derived CDR1 and CDR2 are KGHSH and LQKENI. The CDR3 is made up of 14 amino acids. CDR3 sequence: CASSSGQDSYEQYF. The CDR3 DNA reads as TGTGCCAGCTCATCGGGACAGGACTCCTACGAGCAGTACTTC.

To note about this clone: The sample holds other DNA sequences that translate to the same CDR3. The chain joins TRBV9 to TRBJ2-7; no reliable D call. The CDR3 runs 14 residues. V was cut by 0 bases and J by 0 bases, with 7 bases left in between. Germline CDR1 and CDR2: SGDLS and YYNGEE. The CDR3 DNA follows: TGTGCCAGCAGCGTAGGCGGCAGCTCCTACGAGCAGTACTTC. Its protein is CASSVGGSSYEQYF.

This sequence joins TRBV9 and TRBJ2-1; no clear D gene. CDR1 and CDR2 (germline): SGDLS, YYNGEE. V was pared by 0 bases and J by 9 bases, with 10 bases between. The CDR3 spans 13 residues. In DNA, the CDR3 is TGTGCCAGCAGCGTAGATAGGTTAGGTGAGCAGTTCTTC. This encodes CASSVDRLGEQFF.

This chain links TRBV4-2 with TRBJ1-3; D is undetermined. The CDR3 has 15 residues. Trimming stripped 0 bases from V and 0 bases from J, with 6 bases between. Germline CDR1 reads LGHNA; CDR2 reads YNFKEQ. CDR3 in amino acids: CASSQDRISGNTIYF. For the CDR3, the DNA is TGTGCCAGCAGCCAAGACAGGATCTCTGGAAACACCATATATTTT.

The rearrangement uses TRBV7-2 and TRBJ1-1, with TRBD1 as a possible D gene (6 bases). The V gene lost 2 bases and the J gene lost 9 bases, with 13 bases spanning the gap. The germline CDR1 and CDR2 sequences are SGHTA and FQGNSA. The CDR3 spans 13 residues. The CDR3 DNA reads as TGTGCCAGCAGCTTAAATCTTGGGGGCAAAGCTTTCTTT. Encoded protein: CASSLNLGGKAFF.

V gene TRBV4-2 combines with J gene TRBJ2-3; 12 bases fit TRBD2. This CDR3 region has 18 residues. The V gene's germline CDR1 is LGHNA and CDR2 YNFKEQ. After removal of 0 bases from V and 4 bases from J, the junction contained 8 bases not matched to a gene. CDR3 DNA: TGTGCCAGCAGCCAAGATTTCCGTCTAGCGGGGGGGCCAGATACGCAGTATTTT. Amino acids: CASSQDFRLAGGPDTQYF.

The V call is TRBV7-8, the J call TRBJ2-1; D may be TRBD2 (5 bases). Germline V gene data show CDR1 as SGHVS and CDR2 as FQNEAQ. The CDR3 length is 12 residues. The ends were cut back, 5 bases at V and 5 bases at J, with 7 bases in the middle. Here the CDR3 reads CASSPEDNEQFF. CDR3 nucleotides: TGTGCCAGCAGCCCGGAGGACAATGAGCAGTTCTTC.

This clone has just one count. The gene calls are TRBV5-4 and TRBJ2-2; D remains ambiguous. Germline V gives CDR1 SGHNT, CDR2 YYREEE (reference sequence). The CDR3 is 13 amino acids. Trimming left V 3 bases short and J 7 bases short, with 10 bases between. CDR3 sequence reads: CASSSLRSGELFF. DNA of the CDR3: TGTGCCAGCAGCTCACTGCGAAGCGGGGAGCTGTTTTTT. The whole variable domain, remainder taken from reference TRBV5-4 and TRBJ2-2, is ETGVTQSPTHLIKTRGQQVTLRCSSQSGHNTVSWYQQALGQGPQFIFQYYREEENGRGNFPPRFSGLQFPNYSSELNVNALELDDSALYLCASSSLRSGELFFGEGSRLTVL.

This chain uses TRBV7-9 with TRBJ1-6; D gene unclear. The V and J ends lost 5 bases and 9 bases respectively, with 17 bases between them. The CDR3 runs to 15 residues. The germline CDR1 and CDR2 sequences are SEHNR and FQNEAQ (reference sequence). CDR3 loop: CASSPPGRPGSPLHF. DNA for the CDR3: TGTGCCAGCAGCCCCCCGGGGAGACCGGGTTCACCCCTCCACTTT.

This clone was detected only once. The rearrangement links TRBV5-6 to TRBJ1-2; 10 bases line up with TRBD1. The CDR3 extends over 15 amino acids. The germline gives CDR1 SGHDT, CDR2 YYEEEE. The trim removed 3 bases at V and 7 bases at J, leaving 9 bases unmatched. The CDR3 reads CASSSYPRDRGGYTF. The CDR3 DNA reads as TGTGCCAGCAGCTCGTATCCCCGGGACAGGGGTGGCTACACCTTC.

The chain is built from TRBV4-3 and TRBJ2-1; maybe TRBD1 (5 bases). Germline assignment: CDR1 LGHNA and CDR2 YSLEER. Between the trimmed V and J ends, which lost 1 base and 1 base, there was a span of 11 bases. This CDR3 is built from 16 residues. Written as DNA, the CDR3 is TGCGCCAGCAGCCAAGCCCATCAGGGATCCTACAATGAGCAGTTCTTC. Protein product: CASSQAHQGSYNEQFF.

CDR3 amino acids: CASSGTGGYTGELFF. CDR3 sequence (DNA): TGTGCCAGCAGCGGGACAGGGGGCTACACCGGGGAGCTGTTTTTT. This chain uses TRBV7-2 with TRBJ2-2; 12 nucleotides align to TRBD1. CDR3 size: 15 residues. The J segment lost 3 bases and the V segment lost 5 bases, leaving 1 base of the junction unmatched. Germline CDR1 reads SGHTA; CDR2 reads FQGNSA.

This chain's CDR3 is CASSLNGFGPYEQYF. CDR3 in DNA: TGTGCCAGCAGTTTAAACGGTTTCGGCCCCTACGAGCAGTACTTC. The V call is TRBV27, the J call TRBJ2-7; D not resolved. Germline assignment: CDR1 MNHEY and CDR2 SMNVEV (reference sequence). The CDR3 runs to 15 residues. Trimming removed 2 bases at V and 2 bases at J, with 13 bases between.

This clone turned up a few times. CDR3 DNA: TGTGCCAGTAGTATGGCGGCCACCTATGGCTACACCTTC. Encoded protein: CASSMAATYGYTF. The chain combines TRBV19 with TRBJ1-2; D remains ambiguous. Looked up from germline, CDR1 is LNHDA and CDR2 is SQIVND (reference sequence). The CDR3 loop spans 13 amino acids. The ends were cut back, 3 bases at V and 4 bases at J, with 9 bases in the middle.

V gene TRBV11-2 combines with J gene TRBJ1-2, with 8 bases that match TRBD1. CDR3 length: 15 amino acids. J was trimmed by 2 bases and V by 5 bases; bases with no gene match: 7. Germline V lookup: CDR1 SGHAT, CDR2 FQNNGV. The CDR3 nucleotides are TGTGCCAGCAGCCCTGGACAGGGACTGAACTATGGCTACACCTTC. Amino acids: CASSPGQGLNYGYTF.

The rearrangement uses TRBV5-1 and TRBJ2-5; D might be TRBD2 (5 bases). Germline CDR1 SGHRS, CDR2 YFSETQ. V shed 4 bases and J shed 5 bases, with 21 bases lying between them. The CDR3 extends over 16 amino acids. The CDR3, as DNA: TGCGCCAGCAGCCCCCTGCCCGGGCCCAGAGGGGAGACCCAGTACTTC. This encodes CASSPLPGPRGETQYF. The variable domain in full, with the rest retrieved from reference TRBV5-1 and TRBJ2-5, is KAGVTQTPRYLIKTRGQQVTLSCSPISGHRSVSWYQQTPGQGLQFLFEYFSETQRNKGNFPGRFSGRQFSNSRSEMNVSTLELGDSALYLCASSPLPGPRGETQYFGPGTRLLVL.

The V call is TRBV5-6, the J call TRBJ1-1, with D perhaps matching TRBD1 (5 bases). Per germline, CDR1 SGHDT and CDR2 YYEEEE. This CDR3 spans 14 amino acids. The V gene lost 0 bases and the J gene lost 4 bases, with 10 bases spanning the gap. The CDR3 is CASSLGPGLTEAFF. CDR3 bases: TGTGCCAGCAGCTTGGGTCCAGGGCTCACTGAAGCTTTCTTT.

This clone appeared a single time. The gene calls are TRBV11-1 and TRBJ2-1; TRBD2 aligns across 7 bases. This CDR3 is 15 amino acids long. The J segment lost 8 bases and the V segment lost 1 base, leaving 8 bases of the junction unmatched. Germline V gene sequence: CDR1 SGHAT, CDR2 FQDESV (reference sequence). CDR3: CASSLGTRGGDEQFF. The CDR3 DNA reads as TGTGCCAGCAGCTTAGGGACTAGAGGTGGCGATGAGCAGTTCTTC.